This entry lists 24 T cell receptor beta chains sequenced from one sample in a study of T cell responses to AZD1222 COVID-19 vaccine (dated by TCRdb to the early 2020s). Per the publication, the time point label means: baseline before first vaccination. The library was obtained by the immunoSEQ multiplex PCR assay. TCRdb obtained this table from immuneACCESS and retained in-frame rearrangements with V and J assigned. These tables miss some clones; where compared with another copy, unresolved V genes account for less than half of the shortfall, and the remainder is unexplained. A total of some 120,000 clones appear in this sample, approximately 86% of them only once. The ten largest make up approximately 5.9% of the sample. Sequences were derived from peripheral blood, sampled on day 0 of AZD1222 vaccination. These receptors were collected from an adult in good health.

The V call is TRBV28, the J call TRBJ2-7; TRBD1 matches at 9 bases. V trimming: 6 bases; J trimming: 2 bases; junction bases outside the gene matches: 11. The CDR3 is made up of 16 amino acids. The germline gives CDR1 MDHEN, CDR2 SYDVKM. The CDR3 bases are TGTGCCAGCAGCCCTTCCGACAGGGGGAGCACCTACGAGCAGTACTTC. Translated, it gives CASSPSDRGSTYEQYF.

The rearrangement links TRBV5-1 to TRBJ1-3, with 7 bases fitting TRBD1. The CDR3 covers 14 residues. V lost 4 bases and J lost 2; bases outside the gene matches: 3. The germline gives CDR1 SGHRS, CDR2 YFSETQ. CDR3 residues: CASSTDRTGNTIYF. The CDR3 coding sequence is TGCGCCAGCAGCACGGACAGGACTGGAAACACCATATATTTT.

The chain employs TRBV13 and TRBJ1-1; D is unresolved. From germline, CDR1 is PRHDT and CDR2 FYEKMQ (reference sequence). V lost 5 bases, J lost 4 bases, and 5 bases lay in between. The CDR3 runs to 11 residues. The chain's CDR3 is CASSGPTEAFF. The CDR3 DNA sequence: TGTGCCAGCAGCGGTCCCACTGAAGCTTTCTTT. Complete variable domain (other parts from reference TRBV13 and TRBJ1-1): AAGVIQSPRHLIKEKRETATLKCYPIPRHDTVYWYQQGPGQDPQFLISFYEKMQSDKGSIPDRFSAQQFSDYHSELNMSSLELGDSALYFCASSGPTEAFFGQGTRLTVV.

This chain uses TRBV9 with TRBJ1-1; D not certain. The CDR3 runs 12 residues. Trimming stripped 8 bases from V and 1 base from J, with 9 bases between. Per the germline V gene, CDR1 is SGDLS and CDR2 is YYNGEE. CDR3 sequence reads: CASGGPNTEAFF. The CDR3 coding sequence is TGTGCCAGTGGAGGTCCGAACACTGAAGCTTTCTTT.

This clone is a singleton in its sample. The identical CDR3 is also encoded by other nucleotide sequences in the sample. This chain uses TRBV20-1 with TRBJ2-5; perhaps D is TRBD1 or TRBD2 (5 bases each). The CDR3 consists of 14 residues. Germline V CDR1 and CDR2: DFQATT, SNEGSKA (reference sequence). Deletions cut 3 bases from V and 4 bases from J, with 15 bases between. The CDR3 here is CSASLTGPGETQYF. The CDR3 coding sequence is TGCAGTGCTAGTCTGACGGGGCCGGGAGAGACCCAGTACTTC.

CDR3 region: CASSQHRDTSYGYTF. For the CDR3, the DNA is TGCGCCAGCAGCCAACACCGGGACACCTCCTATGGCTACACCTTC. The chain uses TRBV4-3 and TRBJ1-2; a weak D match, TRBD1 (6 bases). CDR1 is LGHNA and CDR2 is YSLEER in the germline V gene. V shed 2 bases and J shed 4 bases, with 14 bases lying between them. This CDR3 is built from 15 residues.

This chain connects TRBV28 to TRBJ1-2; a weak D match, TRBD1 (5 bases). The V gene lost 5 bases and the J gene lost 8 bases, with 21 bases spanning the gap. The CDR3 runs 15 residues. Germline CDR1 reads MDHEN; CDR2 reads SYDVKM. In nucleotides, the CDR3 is TGTGCCAGCAGTGAAGGTCCGGAGAGGGGTGAGGGCTACACCTTC. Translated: CASSEGPERGEGYTF.

Here the CDR3 DNA reads TGTGCCAGAAGCCCGAGAGATACAGCCCTTTCCGCCCCCAATCAGCCCCAGCATTTT. It yields the protein CARSPRDTALSAPNQPQHF. V is TRBV5-3 and J is TRBJ1-5; no firm D call. TRBV5-3 is known as an ORF, though its function is uncertain. This CDR3 comprises 19 residues. V shed 4 bases and J shed 3 bases, with 26 bases lying between them.

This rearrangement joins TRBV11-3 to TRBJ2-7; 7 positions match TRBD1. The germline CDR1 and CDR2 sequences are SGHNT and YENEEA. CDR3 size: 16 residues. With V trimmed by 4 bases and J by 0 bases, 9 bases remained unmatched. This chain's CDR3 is CASSSISGTVSYEQYF. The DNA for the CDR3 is TGTGCCAGCAGCTCCATCTCGGGGACAGTCTCCTACGAGCAGTACTTC.

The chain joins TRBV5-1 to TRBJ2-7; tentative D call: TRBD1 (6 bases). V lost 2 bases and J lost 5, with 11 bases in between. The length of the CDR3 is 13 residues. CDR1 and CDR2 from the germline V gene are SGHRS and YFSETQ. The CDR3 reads CASSFQGWDEQYF. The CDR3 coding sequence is TGCGCCAGCAGCTTTCAGGGGTGGGACGAGCAGTACTTC.

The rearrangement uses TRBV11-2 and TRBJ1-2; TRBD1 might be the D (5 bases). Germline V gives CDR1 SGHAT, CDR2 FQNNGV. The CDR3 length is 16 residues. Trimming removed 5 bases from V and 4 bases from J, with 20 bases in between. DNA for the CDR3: TGTGCCAGCAGCCGCACCGGGACGGCGCTGTCCTATGGCTACACCTTC. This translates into CASSRTGTALSYGYTF.

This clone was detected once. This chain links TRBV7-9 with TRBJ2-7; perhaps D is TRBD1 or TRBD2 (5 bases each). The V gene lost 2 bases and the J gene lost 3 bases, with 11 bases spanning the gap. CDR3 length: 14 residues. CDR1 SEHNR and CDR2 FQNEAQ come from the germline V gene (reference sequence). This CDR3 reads CASSLPWDGYEQYF. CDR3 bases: TGTGCCAGCAGCTTACCCTGGGACGGCTACGAGCAGTACTTC. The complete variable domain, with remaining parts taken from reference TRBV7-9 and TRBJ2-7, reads DTGVSQNPRHKITKRGQNVTFRCDPISEHNRLYWYRQTLGQGPEFLTYFQNEAQLEKSRLLSDRFSAERPKGSFSTLEIQRTEQGDSAMYLCASSLPWDGYEQYFGPGTRLTVT.

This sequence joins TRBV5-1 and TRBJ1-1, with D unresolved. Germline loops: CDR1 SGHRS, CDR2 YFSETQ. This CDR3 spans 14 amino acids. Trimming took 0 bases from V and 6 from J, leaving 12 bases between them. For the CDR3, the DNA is TGCGCCAGCAGCTTGGAGTGGGGTATCGCTGAAGCTTTCTTT. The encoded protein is CASSLEWGIAEAFF.

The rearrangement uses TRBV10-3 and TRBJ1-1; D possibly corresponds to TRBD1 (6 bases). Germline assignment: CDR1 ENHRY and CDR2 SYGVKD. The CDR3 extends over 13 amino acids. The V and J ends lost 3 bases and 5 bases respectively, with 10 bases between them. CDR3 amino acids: CAISDGTSTEAFF. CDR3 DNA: TGTGCCATCAGTGATGGGACAAGTACTGAAGCTTTCTTT.

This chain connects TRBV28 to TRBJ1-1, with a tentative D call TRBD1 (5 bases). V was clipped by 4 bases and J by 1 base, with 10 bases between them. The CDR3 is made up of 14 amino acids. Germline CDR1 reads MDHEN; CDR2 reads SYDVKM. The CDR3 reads CASSSGGQNTEAFF. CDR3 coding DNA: TGTGCCAGCAGTTCCGGCGGACAGAACACTGAAGCTTTCTTT.

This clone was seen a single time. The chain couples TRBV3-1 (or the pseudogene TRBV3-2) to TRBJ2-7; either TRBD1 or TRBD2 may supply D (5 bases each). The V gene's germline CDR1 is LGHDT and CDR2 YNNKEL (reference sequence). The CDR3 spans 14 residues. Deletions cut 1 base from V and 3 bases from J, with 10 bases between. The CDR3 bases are TGTGCCAGCAGCCAAGGGACTCAGGGCTACGAGCAGTACTTC. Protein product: CASSQGTQGYEQYF.

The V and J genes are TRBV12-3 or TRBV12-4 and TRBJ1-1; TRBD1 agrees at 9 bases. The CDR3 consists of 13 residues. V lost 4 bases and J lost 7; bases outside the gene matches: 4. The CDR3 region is CASSSRTGVEAFF. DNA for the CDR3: TGTGCCAGCAGTTCCCGGACAGGGGTTGAAGCTTTCTTT.

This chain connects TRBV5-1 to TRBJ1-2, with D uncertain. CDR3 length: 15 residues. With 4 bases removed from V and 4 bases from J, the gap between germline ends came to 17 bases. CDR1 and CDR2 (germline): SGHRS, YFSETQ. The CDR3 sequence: CASSLGTGLSYGYTF. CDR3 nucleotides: TGCGCCAGCAGCCTTGGAACCGGACTGAGCTATGGCTACACCTTC.

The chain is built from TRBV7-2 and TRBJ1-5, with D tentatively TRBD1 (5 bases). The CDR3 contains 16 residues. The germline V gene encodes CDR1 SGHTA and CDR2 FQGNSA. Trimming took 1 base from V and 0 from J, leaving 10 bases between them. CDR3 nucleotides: TGTGCCAGCAGCTTAGGGGGCGACCCTAGCAATCAGCCCCAGCATTTT. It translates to CASSLGGDPSNQPQHF. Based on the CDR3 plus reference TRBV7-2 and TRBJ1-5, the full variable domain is GAGVSQSPSNKVTEKGKDVELRCDPISGHTALYWYRQSLGQGLEFLIYFQGNSAPDKSGLPSDRFSAERTGGSVSTLTIQRTQQEDSAVYLCASSLGGDPSNQPQHFGDGTRLSIL.

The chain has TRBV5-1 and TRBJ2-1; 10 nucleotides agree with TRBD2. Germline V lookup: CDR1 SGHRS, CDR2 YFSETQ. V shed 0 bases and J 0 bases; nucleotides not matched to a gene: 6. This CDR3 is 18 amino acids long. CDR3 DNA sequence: TGCGCCAGCAGCTTGGAGAGCGGGGGGGCTAGCTCCTACAATGAGCAGTTCTTC. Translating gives CASSLESGGASSYNEQFF.

CDR3 sequence reads: CSVEDGARPYYEQYF. In DNA form, the CDR3 reads TGCAGCGTTGAAGATGGCGCAAGGCCATACTACGAGCAGTACTTC. This chain links TRBV29-1 with TRBJ2-7; no clear D. The CDR3 is 15 residues long. V lost 0 bases and J 3 bases, leaving 15 bases between the germline ends. Germline CDR1 is SQVTM and CDR2 is ANQGSEA.

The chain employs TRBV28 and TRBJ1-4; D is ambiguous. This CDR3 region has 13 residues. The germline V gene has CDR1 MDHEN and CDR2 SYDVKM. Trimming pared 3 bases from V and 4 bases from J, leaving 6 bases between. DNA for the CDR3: TGTGCCAGCAGTTTCATGTATAATGAAAAACTGTTTTTT. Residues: CASSFMYNEKLFF.

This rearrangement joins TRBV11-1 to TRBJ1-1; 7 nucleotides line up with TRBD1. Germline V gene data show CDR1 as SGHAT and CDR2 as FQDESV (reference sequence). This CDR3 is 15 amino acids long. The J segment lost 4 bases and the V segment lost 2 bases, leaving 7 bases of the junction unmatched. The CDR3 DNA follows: TGTGCCAGCAGCTTACCTACAGGGGTGAGCACTGAAGCTTTCTTT. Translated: CASSLPTGVSTEAFF.

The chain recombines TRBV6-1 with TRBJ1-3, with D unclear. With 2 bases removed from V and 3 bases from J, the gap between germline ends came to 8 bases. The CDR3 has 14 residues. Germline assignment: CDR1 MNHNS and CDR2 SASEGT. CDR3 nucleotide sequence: TGTGCCAGCAGTGAATTGCCTGTTGGAAACACCATATATTTT. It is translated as CASSELPVGNTIYF.